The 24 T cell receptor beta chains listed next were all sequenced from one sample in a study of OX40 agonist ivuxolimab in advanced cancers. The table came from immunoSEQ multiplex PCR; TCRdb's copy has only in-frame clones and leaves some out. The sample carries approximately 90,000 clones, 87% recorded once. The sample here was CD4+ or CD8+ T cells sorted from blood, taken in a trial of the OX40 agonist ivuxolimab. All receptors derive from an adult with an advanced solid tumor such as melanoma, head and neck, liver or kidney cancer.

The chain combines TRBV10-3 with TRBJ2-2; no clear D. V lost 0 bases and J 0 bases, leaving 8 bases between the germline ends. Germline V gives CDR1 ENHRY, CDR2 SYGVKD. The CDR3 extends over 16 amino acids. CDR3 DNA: TGTGCCATCAGTGAGTCCGTGAGAGCGAACACCGGGGAGCTGTTTTTT. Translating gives CAISESVRANTGELFF.

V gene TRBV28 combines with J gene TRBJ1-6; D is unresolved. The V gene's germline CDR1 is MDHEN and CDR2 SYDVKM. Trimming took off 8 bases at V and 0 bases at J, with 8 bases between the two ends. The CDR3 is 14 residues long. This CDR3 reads CASWRDSYNSPLHF. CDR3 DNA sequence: TGTGCCAGCTGGAGGGACTCCTATAATTCACCCCTCCACTTT.

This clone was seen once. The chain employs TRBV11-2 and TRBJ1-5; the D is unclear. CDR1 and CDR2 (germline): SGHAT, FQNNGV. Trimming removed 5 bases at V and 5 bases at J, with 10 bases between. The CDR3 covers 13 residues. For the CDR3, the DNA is TGTGCCAGCAGCACCTCCCTCGATCAGCCCCAGCATTTT. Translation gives CASSTSLDQPQHF.

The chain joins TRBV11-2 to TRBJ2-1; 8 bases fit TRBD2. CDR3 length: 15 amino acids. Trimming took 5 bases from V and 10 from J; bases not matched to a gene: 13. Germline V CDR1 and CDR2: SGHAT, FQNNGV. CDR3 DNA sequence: TGTGCCAGCAGCCCCGATAGCGGGGTCCGTATGGAGCAGTTCTTC. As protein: CASSPDSGVRMEQFF.

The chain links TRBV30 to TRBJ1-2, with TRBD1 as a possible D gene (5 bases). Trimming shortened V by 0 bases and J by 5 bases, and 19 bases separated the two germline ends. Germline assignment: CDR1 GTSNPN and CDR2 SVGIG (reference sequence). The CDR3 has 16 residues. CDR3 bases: TGTGCCTGGAGTGTACCACGGCCGACAAGGGGTTATGGCTACACCTTC. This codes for CAWSVPRPTRGYGYTF.

The CDR3 here is CASSLPAGGPGEQFF. The CDR3 nucleotides read TGTGCCAGCAGTTTACCAGCGGGAGGCCCCGGGGAGCAGTTCTTC. The gene calls are TRBV27 and TRBJ2-1, with 9 positions matching TRBD2. The V and J ends lost 2 bases and 10 bases, in that order; junction bases with no gene match: 9. Germline values: CDR1 MNHEY, CDR2 SMNVEV (reference sequence). The length of the CDR3 is 15 residues.

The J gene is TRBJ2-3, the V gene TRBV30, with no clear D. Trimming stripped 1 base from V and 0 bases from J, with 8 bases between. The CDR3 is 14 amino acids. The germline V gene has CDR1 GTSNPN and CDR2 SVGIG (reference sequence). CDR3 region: CAWSGKTSTDTQYF. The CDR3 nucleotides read TGTGCCTGGAGTGGTAAAACTAGCACAGATACGCAGTATTTT.

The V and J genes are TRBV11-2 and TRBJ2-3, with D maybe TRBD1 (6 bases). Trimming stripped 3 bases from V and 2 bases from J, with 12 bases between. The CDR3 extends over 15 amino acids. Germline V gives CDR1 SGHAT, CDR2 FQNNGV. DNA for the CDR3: TGTGCCAGCAGCTTTGTCAGGGGACCCACAGATACGCAGTATTTT. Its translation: CASSFVRGPTDTQYF.

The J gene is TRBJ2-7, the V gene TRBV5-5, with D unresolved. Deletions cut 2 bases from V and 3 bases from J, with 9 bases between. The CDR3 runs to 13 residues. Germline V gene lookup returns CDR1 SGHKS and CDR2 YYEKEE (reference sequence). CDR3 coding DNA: TGTGCCAGCAGCTTTGGAGATTTCTACGAGCAGTACTTC. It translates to CASSFGDFYEQYF. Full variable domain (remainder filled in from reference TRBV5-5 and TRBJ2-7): DAGVTQSPTHLIKTRGQQVTLRCSPISGHKSVSWYQQVLGQGPQFIFQYYEKEERGRGNFPDRFSARQFPNYSSELNVNALLLGDSALYLCASSFGDFYEQYFGPGTRLTVT.

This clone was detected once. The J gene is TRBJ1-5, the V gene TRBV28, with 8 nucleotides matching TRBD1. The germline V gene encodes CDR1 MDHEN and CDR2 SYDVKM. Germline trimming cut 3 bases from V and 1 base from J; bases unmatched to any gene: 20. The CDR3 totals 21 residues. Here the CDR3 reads CASSFRASGTGQHRSNQPQHF. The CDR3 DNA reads TGTGCCAGCAGTTTCCGAGCTTCCGGGACAGGTCAACACCGAAGCAATCAGCCCCAGCATTTT. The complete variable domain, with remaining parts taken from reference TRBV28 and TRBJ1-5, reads DVKVTQSSRYLVKRTGEKVFLECVQDMDHENMFWYRQDPGLGLRLIYFSYDVKMKEKGDIPEGYSVSREKKERFSLILESASTNQTSMYLCASSFRASGTGQHRSNQPQHFGDGTRLSIL.

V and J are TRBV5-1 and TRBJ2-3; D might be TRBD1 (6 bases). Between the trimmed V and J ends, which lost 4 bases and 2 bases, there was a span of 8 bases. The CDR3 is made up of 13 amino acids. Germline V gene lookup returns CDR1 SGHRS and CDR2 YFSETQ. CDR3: CASSGQNTDTQYF. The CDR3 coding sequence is TGCGCCAGCAGCGGACAGAACACAGATACGCAGTATTTT.

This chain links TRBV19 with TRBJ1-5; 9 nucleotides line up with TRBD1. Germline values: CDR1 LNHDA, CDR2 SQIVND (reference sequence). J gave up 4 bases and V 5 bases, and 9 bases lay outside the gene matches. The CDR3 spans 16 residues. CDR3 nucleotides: TGTGCCAGTAGTTCGTCGACAGGGGGATATAATCAGCCCCAGCATTTT. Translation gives CASSSSTGGYNQPQHF.

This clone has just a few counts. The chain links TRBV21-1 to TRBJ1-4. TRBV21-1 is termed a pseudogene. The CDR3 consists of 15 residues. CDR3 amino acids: CAFHPRAIANEKLFF. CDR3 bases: TGTGCCTTCCACCCCCGGGCCATAGCTAATGAAAAACTGTTTTTT.

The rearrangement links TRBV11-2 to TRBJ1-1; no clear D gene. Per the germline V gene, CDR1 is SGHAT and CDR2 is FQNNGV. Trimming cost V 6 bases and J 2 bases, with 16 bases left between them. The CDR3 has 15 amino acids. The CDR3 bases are TGTGCCAGCAGGCCGATCGGACGGGCAAACACTGAAGCTTTCTTT. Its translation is CASRPIGRANTEAFF.

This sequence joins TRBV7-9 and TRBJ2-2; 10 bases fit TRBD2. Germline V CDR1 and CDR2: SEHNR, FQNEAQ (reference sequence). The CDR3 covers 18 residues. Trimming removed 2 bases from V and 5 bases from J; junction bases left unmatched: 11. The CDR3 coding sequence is TGTGCCAGCAGCTTATCGGGACTAGCGACGGGCGGGACCGGGGAGCTGTTTTTT. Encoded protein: CASSLSGLATGGTGELFF.

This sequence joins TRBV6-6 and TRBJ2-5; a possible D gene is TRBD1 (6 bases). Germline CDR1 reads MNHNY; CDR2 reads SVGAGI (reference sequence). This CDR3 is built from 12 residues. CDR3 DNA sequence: TGTGCGGGGGCAGTAAATCAAGAGACCCAGTACTTC. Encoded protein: CAGAVNQETQYF.

CDR3 DNA: TGTGCCAGCAGCTTATTAGGGGGGGGTGAGCAGTTCTTC. This encodes CASSLLGGGEQFF. The chain combines TRBV11-3 with TRBJ2-1, with D perhaps matching TRBD2 (7 bases). CDR3 length equals 13 residues. Trimming left V 2 bases short and J 9 bases short, with 11 bases between. Germline V gene sequence: CDR1 SGHNT, CDR2 YENEEA.

Written as DNA, the CDR3 is TGTGCCAGCAGTTACTCCCAAGGCCTCAATCAGCCCCAGCATTTT. It specifies CASSYSQGLNQPQHF. This chain links TRBV6-6 with TRBJ1-5; D gene unclear. The CDR3 totals 15 residues. V lost 0 bases and J 3 bases, leaving 9 bases between the germline ends. CDR1 MNHNY and CDR2 SVGAGI come from the germline V gene (reference sequence).

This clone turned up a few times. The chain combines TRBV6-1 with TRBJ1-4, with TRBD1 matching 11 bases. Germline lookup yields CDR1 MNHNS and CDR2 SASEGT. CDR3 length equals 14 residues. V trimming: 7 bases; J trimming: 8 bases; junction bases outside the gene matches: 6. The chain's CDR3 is CASMRTGGREKLFF. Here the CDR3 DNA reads TGTGCCAGCATGCGGACAGGGGGCAGGGAAAAACTGTTTTTT.

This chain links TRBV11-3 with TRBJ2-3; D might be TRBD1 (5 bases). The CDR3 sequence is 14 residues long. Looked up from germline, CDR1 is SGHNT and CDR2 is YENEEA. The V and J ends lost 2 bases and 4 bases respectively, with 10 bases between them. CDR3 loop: CASSLSWGSDTQYF. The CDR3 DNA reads TGTGCCAGCAGCTTATCATGGGGCTCAGATACGCAGTATTTT.

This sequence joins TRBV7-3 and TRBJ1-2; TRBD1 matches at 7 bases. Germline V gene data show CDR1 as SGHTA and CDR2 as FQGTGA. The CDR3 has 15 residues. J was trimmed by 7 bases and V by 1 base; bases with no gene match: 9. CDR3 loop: CASSLNPDRVGGYTF. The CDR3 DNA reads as TGTGCCAGCAGCTTAAACCCCGACAGGGTAGGTGGCTACACCTTC.

The CDR3 bases are TGTGCCAGCAGCACCGGGACAGGCACTGAAGCTTTCTTT. Amino acids: CASSTGTGTEAFF. J is TRBJ1-1 and V is TRBV9; 8 bases map to TRBD1. The germline gives CDR1 SGDLS, CDR2 YYNGEE. Unmatched junction bases numbered 3, after V lost 4 bases and J lost 4 bases. The CDR3 contains 13 residues.

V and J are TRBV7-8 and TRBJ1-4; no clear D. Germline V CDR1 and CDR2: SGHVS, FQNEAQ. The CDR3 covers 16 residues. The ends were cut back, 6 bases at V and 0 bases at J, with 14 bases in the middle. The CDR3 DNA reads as TGTGCCAGCAGGGTAAATGACCGTGCAACTAATGAAAAACTGTTTTTT. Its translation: CASRVNDRATNEKLFF.

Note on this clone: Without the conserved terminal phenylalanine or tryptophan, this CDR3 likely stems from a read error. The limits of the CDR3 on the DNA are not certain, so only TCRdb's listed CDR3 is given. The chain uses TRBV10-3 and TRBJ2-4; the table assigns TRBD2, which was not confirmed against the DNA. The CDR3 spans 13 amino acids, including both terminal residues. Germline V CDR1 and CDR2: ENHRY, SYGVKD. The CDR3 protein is CAISEFYPGLPSV.